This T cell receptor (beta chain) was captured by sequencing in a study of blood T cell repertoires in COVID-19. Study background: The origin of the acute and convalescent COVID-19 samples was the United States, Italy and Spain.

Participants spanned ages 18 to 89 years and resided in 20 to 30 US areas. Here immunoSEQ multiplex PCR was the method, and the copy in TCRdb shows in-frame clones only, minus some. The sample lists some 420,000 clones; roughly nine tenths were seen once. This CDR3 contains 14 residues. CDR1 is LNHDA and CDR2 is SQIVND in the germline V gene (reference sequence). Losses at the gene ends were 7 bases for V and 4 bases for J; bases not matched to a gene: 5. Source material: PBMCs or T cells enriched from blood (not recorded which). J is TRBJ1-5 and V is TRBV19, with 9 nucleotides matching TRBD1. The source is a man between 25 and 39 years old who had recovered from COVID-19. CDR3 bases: TGTGCCAGTATAAGGACAGGGGCGAATCAGCCCCAGCATTTT. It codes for CASIRTGANQPQHF.